Listed here are 13 T cell receptor beta chains from one sample, sequenced in a study of cytomegalovirus exposure and HLA in healthy donors. PCR used 60 Vbeta primers and 13 Jbeta primers. Repertoires were generated with immunoSEQ multiplex PCR, while TCRdb's copy carries only in-frame clones and drops some. This table holds around 70,000 clones, roughly 78% found once. What was sequenced was PBMCs. The receptor set was obtained from a woman in her forties in good health and CMV-seropositive.

The chain uses TRBV12-5 and TRBJ2-2; TRBD1 matches at 10 bases. J was trimmed by 5 bases and V by 3 bases; bases with no gene match: 9. Germline CDR1 reads LGHNT; CDR2 reads FRNRAP. The CDR3 has 17 amino acids. The CDR3 loop is CASGLSGTGAKTGELFF. Here the CDR3 DNA reads TGTGCTAGTGGTTTATCCGGGACAGGGGCCAAGACCGGGGAGCTGTTTTTT.

The V call is TRBV5-1, the J call TRBJ1-4; 8 bases match TRBD1. CDR3 length: 17 amino acids. The V and J ends lost 3 bases and 7 bases, in that order; junction bases with no gene match: 14. Germline V lookup: CDR1 SGHRS, CDR2 YFSETQ. CDR3 amino acids: CASSSVSGTGPIEKLFF. For the CDR3, the DNA is TGCGCCAGCAGCTCTGTTTCCGGGACAGGACCGATTGAAAAACTGTTTTTT.

This clone was observed once. The CDR3 here is CASSRQGGNTEAFF. The CDR3 nucleotides are TGTGCCAGCTCGCGACAGGGCGGGAACACTGAAGCTTTCTTT. This sequence joins TRBV18 and TRBJ1-1, with 7 bases aligning to TRBD1. Germline CDR1 and CDR2: KGHSH and LQKENI. V was pared by 6 bases and J by 1 base, with 5 bases of the junction left unmatched. The CDR3 totals 14 residues.

CDR3 region: CASSLGLAGVETQYF. In DNA, the CDR3 is TGTGCCAGCAGCCTTGGACTAGCGGGGGTGGAGACCCAGTACTTC. The chain uses TRBV9 and TRBJ2-5; TRBD2 matches at 13 bases. Germline assignment: CDR1 SGDLS and CDR2 YYNGEE. The J segment lost 5 bases and the V segment lost 4 bases, leaving 5 bases of the junction unmatched. The CDR3 sequence is 15 residues long.

The chain recombines TRBV7-9 with TRBJ2-7; 11 bases are a match to TRBD1. The junction had 9 bases not matched to a gene; V was cut back by 5 bases and J by 6 bases. Looked up from germline, CDR1 is SEHNR and CDR2 is FQNEAQ (reference sequence). The CDR3 runs to 15 residues. The CDR3 loop reads CASSETDRGLPEQYF. CDR3 in DNA: TGTGCCAGCAGCGAGACGGACAGGGGGCTTCCCGAGCAGTACTTC.

The V gene is TRBV4-1, the J gene TRBJ1-4, with 8 bases lining up with TRBD1. The CDR3 has 15 amino acids. Germline CDR1 is MGHRA and CDR2 is YSYEKL. The J segment lost 8 bases and the V segment lost 2 bases, leaving 7 bases of the junction unmatched. For the CDR3, the DNA is TGCGCCAGCAGCCAATTCGACAGGGGTGAGGAAAAACTGTTTTTT. Its translation: CASSQFDRGEEKLFF.

V and J are TRBV6-6 and TRBJ1-6; D is undetermined. The CDR3 is made up of 15 amino acids. Germline lookup yields CDR1 MNHNY and CDR2 SVGAGI (reference sequence). V gave up 0 bases and J gave up 8 bases, with 11 bases separating them. The CDR3 region has the DNA TGTGCCAGCAGTTACTCGGGGATGGGAGATTCACCCCTCCACTTT. Protein product: CASSYSGMGDSPLHF.

V usage is TRBV5-6 and J usage is TRBJ2-5; 8 bases agree with TRBD2. CDR1 SGHDT and CDR2 YYEEEE come from the germline V gene. This CDR3 has 15 residues. Losses at the gene ends were 3 bases for V and 5 bases for J; bases not matched to a gene: 9. CDR3 in DNA: TGTGCCAGCAGCTCCCGGGACACGGGGGGGGAGACCCAGTACTTC. Protein: CASSSRDTGGETQYF.

This clone occurred a few times. The chain employs TRBV5-1 and TRBJ2-7, with 15 nucleotides matching TRBD2. The CDR3 length is 15 residues. The V gene's germline CDR1 is SGHRS and CDR2 YFSETQ. Trimming at V came to 3 bases and at J to 7 bases, leaving 5 bases not matched to a gene. In nucleotides, the CDR3 is TGCGCCAGCAGCTACACCGGGACTAGCGGGGGGGAGCAGTACTTC. It specifies CASSYTGTSGGEQYF.

The chain is built from TRBV2 and TRBJ2-7; the D gene is possibly TRBD1 (5 bases). V was trimmed by 7 bases and J by 6 bases, leaving 13 bases between them. Germline values: CDR1 SNHLY, CDR2 FYNNEI. This CDR3 is built from 12 residues. The CDR3 sequence is CASKQGPSEQYF. DNA of the CDR3: TGTGCCAGCAAGCAGGGCCCGAGCGAGCAGTACTTC.

This clone was seen more than once but under ten times. V and J are TRBV5-8 and TRBJ2-2; 13 nucleotides agree with TRBD2. J lost 6 bases, V lost 5 bases, and 7 bases had no gene match. Germline CDR1 SGHTS, CDR2 YDEGEE. This CDR3 comprises 16 residues. DNA for the CDR3: TGTGCCAGCAGTCCTGGACTAGCGGGGGTATCCGGGGAGCTGTTTTTT. Its translation: CASSPGLAGVSGELFF. Drawing the rest from reference TRBV5-8 and TRBJ2-2, the complete variable domain is EAGVTQSPTHLIKTRGQQATLRCSPISGHTSVYWYQQALGLGLQFLLWYDEGEERNRGNFPPRFSGRQFPNYSSELNVNALELEDSALYLCASSPGLAGVSGELFFGEGSRLTVL.

The chain is built from TRBV5-1 and TRBJ1-6; weak D call: TRBD1 (6 bases). The CDR3 is 15 amino acids. Germline V CDR1 and CDR2: SGHRS, YFSETQ. The V end lost 0 bases, the J end lost 8 bases, and 12 bases lay between the germline ends. The CDR3 here is CASSLGTDTHSPLHF. The CDR3 region has the DNA TGCGCCAGCAGCTTGGGGACAGACACGCATTCACCCCTCCACTTT.

V usage is TRBV9 and J usage is TRBJ2-2; D might be TRBD1 (5 bases). The ends were cut back, 4 bases at V and 1 base at J, with 14 bases in the middle. The CDR3 totals 16 residues. The germline gives CDR1 SGDLS, CDR2 YYNGEE. The DNA of the CDR3 is TGTGCCAGCAGCTCCCAAACCCAGGGGAACACCGGGGAGCTGTTTTTT. Its translation: CASSSQTQGNTGELFF. Variable domain in full (rest from reference TRBV9 and TRBJ2-2): DSGVTQTPKHLITATGQRVTLRCSPRSGDLSVYWYQQSLDQGLQFLIQYYNGEERAKGNILERFSAQQFPDLHSELNLSSLELGDSALYFCASSSQTQGNTGELFFGEGSRLTVL.